The 10 T cell receptor beta chains reported below all come from one sample, sequenced in a study of blood T cells in healthy people across ages. Primed by a sample-barcoded 5' primer and a J-beta primer mix, a second PCR proceeded for 7 to 11 cycles. TCRdb reprocessed the 5' RACE reads via MiXCR and lists one record per CDR3 protein. The table lists hundreds of thousands of distinct CDR3 sequences, over 45% of them singletons, with about 20% in the top ten. Sequenced sample: blood. The receptors come from a young man in good health.

This rearrangement joins TRBV6-2 or TRBV6-3 to TRBJ2-1; 13 positions agree with TRBD2. J gave up 8 bases and V 5 bases, and 9 bases lay outside the gene matches. CDR3 length equals 16 residues. The germline CDR1 and CDR2 sequences are MNHEY and SVGEGT. CDR3 DNA sequence: TGTGCCAGCAGTCAACGTAGTGGACTAGCGGGAGATGAGCAGTTCTTC. Translated: CASSQRSGLAGDEQFF.

This rearrangement joins TRBV6-6 to TRBJ2-5; D remains ambiguous. V gave up 4 bases and J gave up 1 base, with 10 bases separating them. In germline, CDR1 is MNHNY, CDR2 SVGAGI (reference sequence). This CDR3 spans 14 amino acids. Written as DNA, the CDR3 is TGTGCCAGCAGTTCCTACGGCTTCCAAGAGACCCAGTACTTC. This sequence encodes CASSSYGFQETQYF.

This sequence joins TRBV10-3 and TRBJ1-5; tentative D call: TRBD1 (6 bases). CDR3 length: 13 residues. Trimming removed 9 bases at V and 7 bases at J, with 16 bases between. Germline CDR1 and CDR2: ENHRY and SYGVKD. CDR3 DNA: TGTGCCATAGGGGGGGGGCCGAGGCAGCCCCAGCATTTT. As protein: CAIGGGPRQPQHF.

The gene calls are TRBV10-3 and TRBJ2-7, with 7 bases fitting TRBD2. CDR1 ENHRY and CDR2 SYGVKD come from the germline V gene. With 7 bases clipped from V and 1 base from J, the junction kept 7 bases outside the gene matches. The CDR3 is 14 amino acids. CDR3 nucleotide sequence: TGTGCCATCACCAGCCGGGGGGTTTCCTACGAGCAGTACTTC. It encodes CAITSRGVSYEQYF.

This clonotype was seen more than once but under ten times. V usage is TRBV7-8 and J usage is TRBJ2-3; D not resolved. V gave up 0 bases and J gave up 4 bases, with 8 bases separating them. CDR1 SGHVS and CDR2 FQNEAQ come from the germline V gene. The CDR3 spans 14 residues. CDR3 DNA sequence: TGTGCCAGCAGCTTAGCGGGCGACGCAGATACGCAGTATTTT. Translation gives CASSLAGDADTQYF.

This clonotype came up a few times. The rearrangement uses TRBV10-3 and TRBJ2-3; D is unclear. Germline V CDR1 and CDR2: ENHRY, SYGVKD. The V and J ends lost 2 bases and 5 bases respectively, with 5 bases between them. CDR3 length: 12 residues. The CDR3 loop is CAISEVEDTQYF. As DNA, the CDR3 is TGTGCCATCAGTGAGGTGGAAGATACGCAGTATTTT.

The V call is TRBV20-1, the J call TRBJ1-2, with 8 positions matching TRBD1. The CDR3 runs to 14 residues. Germline V lookup: CDR1 DFQATT, CDR2 SNEGSKA (reference sequence). Germline trimming cut 2 bases from V and 4 bases from J; bases unmatched to any gene: 6. In nucleotides, the CDR3 is TGCAGTGCTAGAAGGACAGGGATCCTCTATGGCTACACCTTC. It encodes CSARRTGILYGYTF.

In this sample, this clonotype turned up a few times. The V gene is TRBV6-1, the J gene TRBJ2-6, with 13 bases identical to TRBD2. The germline V gene encodes CDR1 MNHNS and CDR2 SASEGT. Trimming took 5 bases from V and 0 from J; bases not matched to a gene: 4. The CDR3 is 18 amino acids. CDR3 amino acids: CASSPWTSGGSGANVLTF. The CDR3 DNA follows: TGTGCCAGCAGTCCCTGGACTAGCGGGGGCTCTGGGGCCAACGTCCTGACTTTC.

This clonotype has a handful of counts. This rearrangement joins TRBV6-5 to TRBJ2-5, with D tentatively TRBD2 (5 bases). Judging by the DNA end, TRBJ2-7 fits better; the J call may be wrong. This CDR3 has 15 residues. From germline, CDR1 is MNHEY and CDR2 SVGAGI. Written as DNA, the CDR3 is TGTGCCAGCAGTTACTCGGTTACTAGAATTAACGAGCAGTACTTC. As protein: CASSYSVTRINEQYF.

This chain connects TRBV29-1 to TRBJ1-1; the D gene is possibly TRBD1 (6 bases). The CDR3 is 15 amino acids. Germline V gene data show CDR1 as SQVTM and CDR2 as ANQGSEA. The V and J ends lost 5 bases and 0 bases respectively, with 16 bases between them. CDR3 in DNA: TGCAGCGTTTGGCAACAGGGCTCCATGAACACTGAAGCTTTCTTT. This sequence encodes CSVWQQGSMNTEAFF. Combining the CDR3 with reference TRBV29-1 and TRBJ1-1 gives the whole variable domain SAVISQKPSRDICQRGTSLTIQCQVDSQVTMMFWYRQQPGQSLTLIATANQGSEATYESGFVIDKFPISRPNLTFSTLTVSNMSPEDSSIYLCSVWQQGSMNTEAFFGQGTRLTVV.